The 20 T cell receptor beta chains reported below all come from one sample, sequenced in a study of blood T cell repertoires in COVID-19. Measured with immunoSEQ multiplex PCR; TCRdb has only the in-frame clones, and not every one. This table holds 170,000 or so clones, about 90% found once. The sequencing sample was made of PBMCs or T cells enriched from blood (not recorded which). These receptors all stem from a woman in her late teens or twenties who had recovered from COVID-19.

The chain uses TRBV28 and TRBJ1-5; D possibly corresponds to TRBD1 (6 bases). Germline V gene lookup returns CDR1 MDHEN and CDR2 SYDVKM. The V end was cut by 3 bases, the J end by 5 bases, with 11 bases between. This CDR3 has 14 amino acids. Written as DNA, the CDR3 is TGTGCCAGCAGTTTGAGACAGGATGATCAGCCCCAGCATTTT. Translated, it gives CASSLRQDDQPQHF.

CDR3 in amino acids: CASSSPYGYTF. The CDR3 DNA is TGTGCCAGCAGTTCTCCCTATGGCTACACCTTC. V and J are TRBV28 and TRBJ1-2, with D uncertain. The CDR3 length is 11 residues. Germline values: CDR1 MDHEN, CDR2 SYDVKM. Deletions cut 4 bases from V and 4 bases from J, with 4 bases between.

The chain employs TRBV11-2 and TRBJ2-1; D may be TRBD1 (5 bases). The CDR3 sequence is 11 residues long. Trimming pared 1 base from V and 14 bases from J, leaving 9 bases between. The germline CDR1 and CDR2 sequences are SGHAT and FQNNGV. For the CDR3, the DNA is TGTGCCAGCAGCTTAGGACAGCTAAAGTTCTTC. Translated, it gives CASSLGQLKFF.

The rearrangement joins TRBV10-1 to TRBJ2-5; no clear D gene. Per the germline V gene, CDR1 is WNHNN and CDR2 is SYGVQD (reference sequence). This CDR3 contains 13 residues. V dropped 0 bases and J dropped 5 bases, with 7 bases sitting between them. The CDR3 loop reads CASSESTVETQYF. CDR3 in DNA: TGCGCCAGCAGTGAGTCTACAGTCGAGACCCAGTACTTC.

The chain carries TRBV11-2 and TRBJ2-7; TRBD1 matches 10 bases. The CDR3 is made up of 15 amino acids. V dropped 5 bases and J dropped 3; count of bases not matched to a gene: 7. Germline CDR1 is SGHAT and CDR2 is FQNNGV. The CDR3 DNA reads TGTGCCAGCAGCCCCTACGGGACAGGGGTCTACGAGCAGTACTTC. Its translation is CASSPYGTGVYEQYF.

This clone was counted only a few times. The chain employs TRBV2 and TRBJ1-5; no reliable D call. The CDR3 is 16 residues long. Germline CDR1 reads SNHLY; CDR2 reads FYNNEI. V shed 1 base and J shed 0 bases, with 10 bases lying between them. The CDR3 spells CASSEGAGYSNQPQHF. In DNA, the CDR3 is TGTGCCAGCAGTGAAGGAGCGGGATATAGCAATCAGCCCCAGCATTTT. The whole variable domain, filled in from reference TRBV2 and TRBJ1-5, reads EPEVTQTPSHQVTQMGQEVILRCVPISNHLYFYWYRQILGQKVEFLVSFYNNEISEKSEIFDDQFSVERPDGSNFTLKIRSTKLEDSAMYFCASSEGAGYSNQPQHFGDGTRLSIL.

The rearrangement joins TRBV30 to TRBJ1-2; no firm D call. This CDR3 spans 13 amino acids. The V end was cut by 6 bases, the J end by 5 bases, with 16 bases between. Germline values: CDR1 GTSNPN, CDR2 SVGIG (reference sequence). The CDR3 loop reads CACIGSRRYGYTF. DNA for the CDR3: TGTGCCTGTATAGGGAGTAGGCGGTATGGCTACACCTTC.

The chain links TRBV2 to TRBJ1-2; D unresolved. This CDR3 region has 13 residues. Deletions cut 3 bases from V and 8 bases from J, with 13 bases between. The V gene's germline CDR1 is SNHLY and CDR2 FYNNEI. CDR3 nucleotides: TGTGCCAGCAGTGACATCTGGATCGGGGGCTACACCTTC. The encoded protein is CASSDIWIGGYTF.

The rearrangement links TRBV19 to TRBJ2-2; D may be TRBD2 (6 bases). The V end was cut by 2 bases, the J end by 2 bases, with 9 bases between. CDR3 length equals 15 residues. Germline CDR1 and CDR2: LNHDA and SQIVND (reference sequence). CDR3 protein: CASSIMGGNTGELFF. In DNA form, the CDR3 reads TGTGCCAGTAGTATAATGGGGGGAAACACCGGGGAGCTGTTTTTT.

The chain employs TRBV27 and TRBJ1-4; D perhaps matches TRBD1 (5 bases). CDR3 length: 19 residues. CDR1 is MNHEY, CDR2 SMNVEV, per germline (reference sequence). Trimming pared 6 bases from V and 0 bases from J, leaving 23 bases between. This CDR3 is CASRYPGLPTFATNEKLFF. CDR3 nucleotide sequence: TGTGCCAGCAGGTACCCGGGACTCCCCACCTTTGCAACTAATGAAAAACTGTTTTTT.

Comment on this clone: This CDR3 is also generated by other DNA sequences in the sample. V usage is TRBV19 and J usage is TRBJ2-7; 8 bases map to TRBD1. Germline CDR1 reads LNHDA; CDR2 reads SQIVND (reference sequence). The ends lost 3 bases at V and 0 bases at J; junction bases unmatched: 4. This CDR3 has 15 amino acids. The DNA for the CDR3 is TGTGCCAGTAGTATTGGGACAGGTAGCTCCTACGAGCAGTACTTC. Amino acid sequence: CASSIGTGSSYEQYF.

The chain is built from TRBV5-8 and TRBJ2-2, with 7 positions matching TRBD2. V was clipped by 4 bases and J by 1 base; unmatched bases: 7. In germline, CDR1 is SGHTS, CDR2 YDEGEE. The CDR3 has 16 amino acids. As DNA, the CDR3 is TGTGCCAGCAGCACTTCCGGGAGGTGGAACACCGGGGAGCTGTTTTTT. Amino acid sequence: CASSTSGRWNTGELFF.

This rearrangement joins TRBV20-1 to TRBJ2-3; D ambiguous. The CDR3 is made up of 11 amino acids. Trimming took 7 bases from V and 3 from J, leaving 8 bases between them. Germline CDR1 DFQATT, CDR2 SNEGSKA (reference sequence). CDR3 in amino acids: CSVLFTDTQYF. CDR3 coding DNA: TGCAGTGTTCTCTTTACAGATACGCAGTATTTT.

The J gene is TRBJ2-1, the V gene TRBV19, with 9 bases matching TRBD2. The length of the CDR3 is 15 residues. Germline V lookup: CDR1 LNHDA, CDR2 SQIVND (reference sequence). V lost 5 bases to trimming and J lost 0 bases; unmatched junction nucleotides: 2. Written as DNA, the CDR3 is TGTGCCAGTAGTCTAGCGGGGTACTCCTACAATGAGCAGTTCTTC. Its protein is CASSLAGYSYNEQFF.

The rearrangement links TRBV27 to TRBJ1-5, with 11 bases identical to TRBD1. Germline CDR1 is MNHEY and CDR2 is SMNVEV (reference sequence). CDR3 size: 16 residues. Trimming at V came to 4 bases and at J to 2 bases, leaving 4 bases not matched to a gene. The CDR3 DNA sequence: TGTGCCAGCAGTTCGACGGGACAGGGGGGCAATCAGCCCCAGCATTTT. Translating it yields CASSSTGQGGNQPQHF.

This rearrangement joins TRBV9 to TRBJ1-1; a possible D gene is TRBD1 (5 bases). This CDR3 is 13 amino acids long. Trimming pared 0 bases from V and 8 bases from J, leaving 11 bases between. Per the germline V gene, CDR1 is SGDLS and CDR2 is YYNGEE. The CDR3 bases are TGTGCCAGCAGCGTAGGACAGAAGGGGGAAGCTTTCTTT. Encoded protein: CASSVGQKGEAFF.

The J gene is TRBJ1-1, the V gene TRBV5-1, with D maybe TRBD1 (5 bases). Germline assignment: CDR1 SGHRS and CDR2 YFSETQ. Between the trimmed V and J ends, which lost 0 bases and 7 bases, there was a span of 10 bases. This CDR3 comprises 13 residues. The CDR3 protein is CASSLAGGDEAFF. CDR3 coding DNA: TGCGCCAGCAGCTTGGCCGGGGGGGATGAAGCTTTCTTT.

In DNA form, the CDR3 reads TGTGCCAGTAGTCCCGTATCCTCTGGGGCCAACGTCCTGACTTTC. Translated: CASSPVSSGANVLTF. The rearrangement links TRBV19 to TRBJ2-6, with D unclear. Trimming cost V 5 bases and J 0 bases, with 8 bases left between them. The CDR3 is made up of 15 amino acids. CDR1 is LNHDA, CDR2 SQIVND, per germline (reference sequence).

This clone was seen a few times. This chain links TRBV5-6 with TRBJ1-1, with 8 bases that match TRBD1. The ends lost 4 bases at V and 2 bases at J; junction bases unmatched: 10. CDR3 length: 16 residues. Per the germline V gene, CDR1 is SGHDT and CDR2 is YYEEEE. The CDR3 is CASSPDRGWANTEAFF. CDR3 nucleotide sequence: TGTGCCAGCAGCCCCGACAGGGGTTGGGCTAACACTGAAGCTTTCTTT.

The chain has TRBV28 and TRBJ2-5; 7 bases line up with TRBD1. The germline gives CDR1 MDHEN, CDR2 SYDVKM. The CDR3 covers 15 residues. Trimming removed 3 bases from V and 6 bases from J; junction bases left unmatched: 10. DNA for the CDR3: TGTGCCAGCAGTTTGGGGGACAGAAAATCGAAGACCCAGTACTTC. Amino acid sequence: CASSLGDRKSKTQYF.